The 18 T cell receptor beta chains below all came from one sample that was sequenced in a study of blood T cell repertoires in COVID-19 (dated by TCRdb to 2018 to 2021). Library generation was performed with the immunoSEQ multiplex PCR assay. This immuneACCESS table, as held by TCRdb, lists in-frame sequences with V and J called but not all clones. Of the missing ones, under half trace to an unresolved V gene in checked studies; the others have no known cause. For this sample there are 50,000 to 80,000 clones; more than 75% appear just once. The ten biggest clones cover roughly 9.1% of the sample. The sample taken for sequencing was PBMCs or T cells enriched from blood (not recorded which). These receptors originate from a woman aged 40 to 49 who had recovered from COVID-19.

This chain joins TRBV6-5 and TRBJ1-3; TRBD1 matches at 8 bases. V was clipped by 8 bases and J by 4 bases; unmatched bases: 7. This CDR3 is 14 amino acids long. CDR1 is MNHEY and CDR2 is SVGAGI in the germline V gene. The CDR3 DNA reads as TGTGCCAGCTATAATACAGGGGGAGGAAACACCATATATTTT. Amino acids: CASYNTGGGNTIYF.

V gene TRBV19 combines with J gene TRBJ1-2; no clear D. CDR1 is LNHDA, CDR2 SQIVND, per germline (reference sequence). Trimming left V 10 bases short and J 2 bases short, with 11 bases between. The CDR3 has 12 amino acids. The CDR3 DNA reads TGTGCCACCCGATGGCCAAACTATGGCTACACCTTC. This codes for CATRWPNYGYTF.

The gene calls are TRBV9 and TRBJ1-6; D remains ambiguous. Germline assignment: CDR1 SGDLS and CDR2 YYNGEE. V was cut by 0 bases and J by 0 bases, with 7 bases left in between. The CDR3 consists of 16 residues. As DNA, the CDR3 is TGTGCCAGCAGCGTAGCCGGGAGCTCCTATAATTCACCCCTCCACTTT. Its translation is CASSVAGSSYNSPLHF.

This sequence joins TRBV28 and TRBJ1-1; a weak D match, TRBD1 (5 bases). The CDR3 consists of 15 residues. V lost 2 bases and J 7 bases, leaving 17 bases between the germline ends. The germline gives CDR1 MDHEN, CDR2 SYDVKM. CDR3 amino acids: CASSLPTTEFGEAFF. As DNA, the CDR3 is TGTGCCAGCAGTTTACCCACGACAGAGTTCGGTGAAGCTTTCTTT.

The V gene is TRBV21-1, the J gene TRBJ2-1; TRBD2 is the table's D call, not checked against the DNA. TRBV21-1 is flagged as a pseudogene. The CDR3 is 15 amino acids. In nucleotides, the CDR3 is TGTGCCAGCATTGGGGGGACTAGCGGACCCAATGAGCAGTTCTTC. Amino acid sequence: CASIGGTSGPNEQFF.

The CDR3 region is CASSQGGTDYGYTF. As DNA, the CDR3 is TGCGCCAGCAGCCAAGGGGGCACGGACTATGGCTACACCTTC. J is TRBJ1-2 and V is TRBV5-1, with 7 bases fitting TRBD1. The CDR3 sequence is 14 residues long. Trimming took 4 bases from V and 3 from J; bases not matched to a gene: 6. Germline lookup yields CDR1 SGHRS and CDR2 YFSETQ.

The rearrangement uses TRBV6-5 and TRBJ1-6; TRBD1 matches 8 bases. The CDR3 has 14 amino acids. The germline V gene encodes CDR1 MNHEY and CDR2 SVGAGI. Trimming took 5 bases from V and 6 from J; bases not matched to a gene: 3. Here the CDR3 DNA reads TGTGCCAGCAGTAAGGGACAGGCTAATTCACCCCTCCACTTT. Its translation is CASSKGQANSPLHF.

V and J are TRBV9 and TRBJ1-1, with D possibly TRBD1 on 5 matching bases. CDR1 and CDR2 from the germline V gene are SGDLS and YYNGEE. The CDR3 contains 15 residues. The V gene lost 2 bases and the J gene lost 1 base, with 12 bases spanning the gap. The CDR3 DNA follows: TGTGCCAGCAGCGTGGAGACAGTCCCGAACACTGAAGCTTTCTTT. Protein product: CASSVETVPNTEAFF.

The V and J genes are TRBV20-1 and TRBJ2-7, with D maybe TRBD2 (6 bases). This CDR3 has 16 amino acids. The V end lost 3 bases, the J end lost 3 bases, and 21 bases lay between the germline ends. The V gene's germline CDR1 is DFQATT and CDR2 SNEGSKA (reference sequence). The CDR3 spells CSASLSGQIGDYEQYF. CDR3 nucleotides: TGCAGTGCTAGTTTGAGCGGGCAAATCGGGGACTACGAGCAGTACTTC.

V and J are TRBV12-3 or TRBV12-4 and TRBJ1-1, with D perhaps TRBD1 (5 bases). Trimming removed 2 bases from V and 9 bases from J, with 7 bases in between. This CDR3 region has 11 residues. The CDR3 nucleotides are TGTGCCAGCAGTTTAACAGGCCAAGCTTTCTTT. Translation gives CASSLTGQAFF.

This clone was recorded a few times. The CDR3 spells CAGGTGDSNQPQHF. The CDR3 DNA follows: TGTGCCGGCGGGACAGGGGATAGCAATCAGCCCCAGCATTTT. V usage is TRBV10-3 and J usage is TRBJ1-5, with 10 bases aligning to TRBD1. The junction had 4 bases not matched to a gene; V was cut back by 11 bases and J by 0 bases. The CDR3 consists of 14 residues. CDR1 is ENHRY, CDR2 SYGVKD, per germline.

The chain recombines TRBV6-1 with TRBJ2-2; the D gene is possibly TRBD2 (5 bases). Germline V gene data show CDR1 as MNHNS and CDR2 as SASEGT. The CDR3 is 16 amino acids. Trimming removed 4 bases at V and 11 bases at J, with 23 bases between. The CDR3 loop is CASSAFYLDAAGELFF. DNA for the CDR3: TGTGCCAGCAGTGCCTTCTATCTCGACGCGGCGGGTGAGCTGTTTTTT.

This chain links TRBV7-2 with TRBJ2-3; 7 positions agree with TRBD1. The ends lost 4 bases at V and 2 bases at J; junction bases unmatched: 6. The germline gives CDR1 SGHTA, CDR2 FQGNSA. The CDR3 is made up of 15 amino acids. The CDR3 is CASSSGDSVTDTQYF. The CDR3 DNA reads as TGTGCCAGCAGCTCTGGGGACAGTGTCACAGATACGCAGTATTTT.

V is TRBV5-4 and J is TRBJ1-2; 9 bases map to TRBD1. V gave up 4 bases and J gave up 4 bases; unmatched junction bases: 8. In germline, CDR1 is SGHNT, CDR2 YYREEE (reference sequence). The CDR3 is made up of 15 amino acids. The CDR3 region is CASSTGTGYGYGYTF. The CDR3 DNA reads as TGTGCCAGCAGCACCGGGACAGGGTATGGCTATGGCTACACCTTC.

The chain couples TRBV5-5 to TRBJ1-1; D ambiguous. The CDR3 runs to 14 residues. The V gene lost 0 bases and the J gene lost 2 bases, with 8 bases spanning the gap. Germline-derived CDR1 and CDR2 are SGHKS and YYEKEE (reference sequence). This CDR3 is CASSLDFRNTEAFF. CDR3 DNA sequence: TGTGCCAGCAGCTTGGATTTTAGAAACACTGAAGCTTTCTTT.

The chain links TRBV7-9 to TRBJ1-5; possible D gene TRBD1, 5 bases. Trimming took off 5 bases at V and 4 bases at J, with 12 bases between the two ends. Germline V gene data show CDR1 as SEHNR and CDR2 as FQNEAQ (reference sequence). The CDR3 contains 14 residues. CDR3 DNA sequence: TGTGCCAGCAGCCCCTTGACAGTGAATCAGCCCCAGCATTTT. Residues: CASSPLTVNQPQHF.

The chain couples TRBV5-6 to TRBJ2-5, with 7 bases fitting TRBD1. The CDR3 loop spans 13 amino acids. Germline trimming cut 6 bases from V and 2 bases from J; bases unmatched to any gene: 4. CDR1 SGHDT and CDR2 YYEEEE come from the germline V gene. CDR3 sequence reads: CASTWGQQETQYF. The DNA of the CDR3 is TGTGCCAGCACCTGGGGACAGCAAGAGACCCAGTACTTC.

This chain connects TRBV4-1 to TRBJ1-5; 8 nucleotides agree with TRBD1. Germline CDR1 and CDR2: MGHRA and YSYEKL. This CDR3 has 17 amino acids. V was clipped by 3 bases and J by 4 bases; unmatched bases: 11. The DNA for the CDR3 is TGCGCCAGCAGCCAGATAACCACCGGGACAGGTAATCAGCCCCAGCATTTT. It specifies CASSQITTGTGNQPQHF.